The present entry profiles one T cell receptor (beta chain) with its context. CDR1 and CDR2 (germline): LGHDT, YNNKEL (reference sequence). The V gene lost 4 bases and the J gene lost 4 bases, with 7 bases spanning the gap. The CDR3 is made up of 12 amino acids. The record originates from a study of patients and donors after allogeneic stem cell transplantation. TCRdb re-called the RT-PCR reads through MiXCR, storing one row per CDR3 protein. The data show around 150,000 distinct CDR3 sequences, with about two fifths seen just once and about 50% held by the top ten. This TCR came from a human donor who was either an allogeneic HSCT recipient or a stem cell or donor lymphocyte infusion donor (not recorded which). It is not recorded whose cells these are; they may come from a transplant donor. This chain connects TRBV3-1 to TRBJ2-5; TRBD2 might be the D (5 bases). Sequencing input: blood, either unsorted or a sorted T cell fraction (not recorded which). The CDR3 region has the DNA TGTGCCAGCAGCCGGACTGGAGAGACCCAGTACTTC. This encodes CASSRTGETQYF.